This T cell receptor beta chain comes out of a study of CD8+CD57+ T cells in acquired aplastic anemia. Per the germline V gene, CDR1 is SGHAT and CDR2 is FQDESV (reference sequence). This CDR3 contains 17 residues. Previously, flow cytometry had revealed CD8+CD57+ cell expansion in the patients chosen for sequencing. With respect to this clonotype: One junction end does not reproduce the germline sequence, and a read error may be involved.

It was genomic DNA that served as the template for profiling TCR beta VDJ and CDR3. Each CDR3 protein gets one entry after TCRdb re-called the reads with MiXCR. Of about 40,000 distinct CDR3 sequences listed, 63% are singletons. The receptor was isolated from a human donor with aplastic anemia. Specimen: sorted CD4+, CD8+, or CD8+CD57+ T cells (not recorded which) from PBMCs. The V gene is TRBV11-1, the J gene TRBJ1-2; 11 positions agree with TRBD1. This CDR3 is CASSLVRGDRGNQGYTF. CDR3 coding DNA: TGTGCCAGCAGTTTAGTAAGGGGGGACAGGGGGAATCAAGGCTACACCTTC.